One TCR beta chain is described in this entry. No cognate antigen has been identified for it. No base qualities exist here, and no much larger clone lies one base off it. The data were taken from a study of blood T cell repertoires in COVID-19 (dated by TCRdb to about 2020). Study-level background: Collaborator samples came from the United States, Italy and Spain and covered acute and convalescent phases of COVID-19. The prospective study material was composed of cDNA or gDNA derived from T cells, B-cell-depleted T cells, or PBMCs. Deeply sampled blood TCRbeta repertoires from subjects exposed to, actively infected with, or recovered from COVID-19 were included in the dataset. A freely available public database, intended as a resource for researchers studying the immune response to SARS-CoV-2, is where the repertoires were released. The samples were drawn from two sources: the first 160 participants of the ongoing ImmuneRACE study, and 1,200 or so subjects contributed by 6 global collaborators. Nearly every sample came with metadata listing a de-identified subject ID, COVID-19 status, age in years and sex. Where available, HLA class I and class II types were obtained from metadata supplied by the sample provider rather than from assay-based typing. Summary of the overall study and its limitations: Clinical and demographic metadata were provided uncurated, with the amount varying by source and participant.

There are 16 amino acids in the CDR3, from cysteine to phenylalanine inclusive. Only the CDR3 part of the read is kept: 48 bases, read in frame from the first base. Via the germline V gene, CDR1 is MDHEN and CDR2 SYDVKM. V sheds 4 bases and J sheds 0 bases, leaving 13 bases between their ends. Collaborating institutions collected whole blood in K2EDTA tubes following their own protocols. For TCRbeta analysis, collaborator samples were shipped as frozen whole blood, as isolated PBMCs, or as DNA extracted from either sample type. The immunoSEQ Assay, a bias-controlled multiplex PCR, was used to amplify TCRbeta CDR3 regions from genomic DNA. The authors' analysis ran thus. The number of nucleated cells in each sample was estimated from the amplification of reference gene primers within the assay. Sequence reads were collapsed and filtered to measure the absolute abundance of every unique TCRbeta CDR3 rearrangement. For each sample, productive Simpson clonality was calculated by taking the square root of Simpson's diversity index across productive rearrangements. Held by TCRdb, this immuneACCESS table contains in-frame sequences only and omits some clones. Under half of the omission traces to an unresolved V gene where checked; the cause of the rest is unknown. The D gene and trimming were derived from the DNA, and the V and J assignments and clone size from that table. This sample comprises approximately 220,000 clones, about four fifths of them detected only once. The ten largest clones add up to 2% to 3% of the sample.

The rearrangement combines TRBV28 with TRBJ1-3, with the D gene uncertain. Sequenced: peripheral blood. The TCR sequence derives from a middle-aged woman with active or convalescent COVID-19. The DNA is TGTGCCAGCAGTTCGCCCCCTCAGTACTCTGGAAACACCATATATTTT. This translates into CASSSPPQYSGNTIYF.